The sequence of this T cell receptor beta chain was determined in a study of shared clonotypes between healthy human individuals (dated by TCRdb to 2020 to 2022). For context, the study as a whole: Three men and a couple of women, aged 18 to 49 years, made up the cohort. For each donor, three plates each were used for CD4 naive and CD4 memory, two plates were used for CD8 naive, and one plate was used for CD8 memory. To estimate repertoire size and how much clonotypes are shared between individuals, the study performed deep sequencing of blood TCR repertoires from about five healthy adults. To increase sequencing depth and limit assay-specific biases, different laboratories used diverse techniques to prepare libraries and sequence TCR repertoires. Between about 0.9 and 9 billion PBMCs per donor were obtained by leukapheresis. Paper-wide results and their limitations: Incomplete sequencing was indicated by rarefaction of sorted-subset datasets, despite the large sequencing depth. Because the study included a small number of donors, the genetic and exposure-history diversity represented was limited. Pairwise subsampling indicated that sequencing depth was expected to affect the degree of clonotype sharing among donors. Around 5% of naive CD4, 3.5% of naive CD8, about 2.4% of memory CD4, and around 0.4% of memory CD8 clonotypes were shared across several donors. Clonotypes shared by all four sorted-subset donors showed higher generation probabilities than non-shared clonotypes. Only blood was sampled, and tissue TCR repertoires likely differ from those in blood. Naive subsets generally had larger estimated clonotype richness than memory subsets did.

Healthy HIV-negative adults with no recently reported acute infections or vaccinations were included as donors. Only Caucasian adults living in Nashville, Tennessee, USA were represented among the donors. CD4+ T cells were enriched by magnetic negative selection; naive cells were then positively selected on CD45RA, and the negative fraction formed the memory subset. Blood was collected by leukapheresis, and PBMCs were isolated by Ficoll-Histopaque density gradient centrifugation and then cryopreserved in liquid nitrogen vapor phase. Analytical flow cytometry was used to check the purity and quantity of each magnetically sorted T cell population. Genomic DNA was isolated from each sorted fraction and quantified by UV absorbance on a Nanodrop 2000c. TCR CDR3 regions were amplified from genomic DNA by multiplex PCR using the deep immunoSEQ assay. For each cell subset, the extracted genomic DNA was distributed evenly across all wells of several immunoSEQ 96-well plates, and each plate served as one replicate. Each replicate PCR for sorted subsets received approximately 220 ng genomic DNA, equal to tens of thousands of T cell genomes. The purified libraries were quantified using a Qubit 3.0 fluorometer, sized with a Bioanalyzer 2100, and then quantified again using the KAPA Library Quantification kit. Every immunoSEQ 96-well plate was sequenced on a separate single-read 150-cycle Illumina NextSeq 550 flow cell. The authors' pipeline ran thus. The immunoSEQ output contained only junctional sequences without quality scores, so filtering could not match that applied to full-length reads. Sequences were annotated with PyIR, a Python wrapper for IgBLAST v1.9, using IMGT germline references to assign V/J genes and CDR3. Reads were filtered out if the reads had weak V/J assignments (E-value above 1e-6), no CDR3, stop codons, out-of-frame junctions, or ambiguous translated residues. V3J clonotypes were defined as sequences sharing the same inferred V gene, J gene, and CDR3 amino acid sequence. The percentage overlap between two repertoires was calculated by dividing the number of shared unique clonotypes by the size of the smaller repertoire. Repertoire richness was assessed with RTK rarefaction, the Chao1 estimator, and Recon v2.1 estimates of unobserved clonotypes. For all TCRbeta clonotypes obtained by the gDNA method from a few donors, generation probabilities were computed with OLGA. The table comes from immuneACCESS by way of TCRdb, which keeps in-frame sequences with V and J called. Part of the clones is missing from these tables; in studies checked, under half for an unresolved V gene and the rest for unknown reasons. That table supplies the V and J calls and clone size; D and trimming were determined from the DNA. This sample is represented by about 600,000 clones; almost 97% of them were singletons. The ten most abundant clones make up around 0.057% of the sample.

The CDR3 sequence holds 11 residues, the cysteine and phenylalanine included. Just CDR3 DNA is preserved here, 33 bases in frame from base 1. The V and J ends are trimmed by 3 bases and 2 bases, leaving 5 bases between them. Taken from the germline V gene (reference sequence), the CDR1 and CDR2 loops are DFQATT and SNEGSKA. With regard to this clone: Its specific antigen is unknown. No much larger clonotype is one base removed from it; base qualities were not supplied. This sample also contains other DNA sequences that code for the same CDR3.

The sequence joins TRBV20-1 to TRBJ2-7; no D segment can be confidently identified. This receptor was taken from a young woman in good health. Sequencing was carried out using naive CD4+ T cells sorted from blood. The sample's cell subset or site label, in plain terms: CD45RA+ positively selected. The nucleotide sequence is TGCAGTGCTAGCGGCCCCTACGAGCAGTACTTC. This is translated as CSASGPYEQYF.